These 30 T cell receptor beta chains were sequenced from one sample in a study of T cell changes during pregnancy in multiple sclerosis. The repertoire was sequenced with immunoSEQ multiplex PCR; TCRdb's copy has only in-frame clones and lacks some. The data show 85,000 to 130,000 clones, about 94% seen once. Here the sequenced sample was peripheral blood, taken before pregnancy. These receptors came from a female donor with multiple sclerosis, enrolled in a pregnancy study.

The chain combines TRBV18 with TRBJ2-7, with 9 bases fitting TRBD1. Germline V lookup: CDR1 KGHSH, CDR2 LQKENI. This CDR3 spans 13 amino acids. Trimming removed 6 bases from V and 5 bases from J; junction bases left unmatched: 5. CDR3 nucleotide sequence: TGTGCCAGCTCGCGAAGACAGGGGGACGAGCAGTACTTC. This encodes CASSRRQGDEQYF.

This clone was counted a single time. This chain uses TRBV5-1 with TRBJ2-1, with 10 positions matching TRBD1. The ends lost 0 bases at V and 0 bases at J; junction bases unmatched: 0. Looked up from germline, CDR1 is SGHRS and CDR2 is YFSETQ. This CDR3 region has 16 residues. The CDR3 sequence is CASSLGDRGSYNEQFF. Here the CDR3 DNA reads TGCGCCAGCAGCTTGGGGGACAGGGGCTCCTACAATGAGCAGTTCTTC.

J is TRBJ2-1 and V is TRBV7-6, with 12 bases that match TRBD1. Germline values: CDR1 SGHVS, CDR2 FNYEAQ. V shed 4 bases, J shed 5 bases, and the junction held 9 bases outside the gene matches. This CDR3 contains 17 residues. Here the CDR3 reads CASSSRPGTGGHNEQFF. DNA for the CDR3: TGTGCCAGCAGCTCCAGGCCCGGGACAGGGGGCCACAATGAGCAGTTCTTC.

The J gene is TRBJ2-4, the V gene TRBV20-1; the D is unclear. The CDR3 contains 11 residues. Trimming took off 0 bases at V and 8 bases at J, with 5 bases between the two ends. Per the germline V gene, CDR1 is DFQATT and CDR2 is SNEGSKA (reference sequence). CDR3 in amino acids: CSARDIDIQYF. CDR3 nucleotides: TGCAGTGCTAGAGATATCGACATTCAGTACTTC.

The CDR3 loop is CASRGSGISYNEQFF. The CDR3 coding sequence is TGTGCCTCCAGGGGTAGCGGGATATCCTACAATGAGCAGTTCTTC. The gene calls are TRBV2 and TRBJ2-1; 8 nucleotides align to TRBD2. V lost 11 bases to trimming and J lost 1 base; unmatched junction nucleotides: 10. CDR1 and CDR2 from the germline V gene are SNHLY and FYNNEI. The CDR3 sequence is 15 residues long.

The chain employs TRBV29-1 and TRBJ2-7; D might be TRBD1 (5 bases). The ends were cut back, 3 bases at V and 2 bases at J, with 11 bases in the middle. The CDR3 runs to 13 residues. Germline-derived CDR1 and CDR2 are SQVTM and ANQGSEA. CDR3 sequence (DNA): TGCAGCGTTGAGGGGCAGACTCCCTACGAGCAGTACTTC. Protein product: CSVEGQTPYEQYF.

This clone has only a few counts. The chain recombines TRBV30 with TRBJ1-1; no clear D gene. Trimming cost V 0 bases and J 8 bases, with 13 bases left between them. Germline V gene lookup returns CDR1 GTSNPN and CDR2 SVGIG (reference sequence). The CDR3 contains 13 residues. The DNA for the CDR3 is TGTGCCTGGAGTGTGTCTTACGCAGGAGAAGCTTTCTTT. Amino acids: CAWSVSYAGEAFF.

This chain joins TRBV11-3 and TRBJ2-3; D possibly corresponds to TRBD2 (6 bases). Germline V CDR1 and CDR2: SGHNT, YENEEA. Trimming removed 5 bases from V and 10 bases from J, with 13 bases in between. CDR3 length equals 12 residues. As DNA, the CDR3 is TGTGCCAGCAGCCGGGAGCAAGGTGCGCAGTATTTT. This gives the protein CASSREQGAQYF.

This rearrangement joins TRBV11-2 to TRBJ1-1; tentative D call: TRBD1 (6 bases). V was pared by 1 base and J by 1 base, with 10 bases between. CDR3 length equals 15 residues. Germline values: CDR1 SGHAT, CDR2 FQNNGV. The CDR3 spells CASSLGQQGNTEAFF. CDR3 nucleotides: TGTGCCAGCAGCTTAGGTCAACAGGGGAACACTGAAGCTTTCTTT.

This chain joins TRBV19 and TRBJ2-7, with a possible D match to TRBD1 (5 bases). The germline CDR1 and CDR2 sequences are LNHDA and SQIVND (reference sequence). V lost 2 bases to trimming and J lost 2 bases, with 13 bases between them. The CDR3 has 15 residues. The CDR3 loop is CASSIRGPGPYEQYF. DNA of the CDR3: TGTGCCAGTAGTATAAGGGGTCCTGGACCCTACGAGCAGTACTTC.

The CDR3 here is CAWSVLGLAGAGAYNEQFF. In nucleotides, the CDR3 is TGTGCCTGGAGTGTATTAGGACTAGCGGGAGCAGGCGCCTACAATGAGCAGTTCTTC. This chain links TRBV30 with TRBJ2-1; 13 bases line up with TRBD2. The CDR3 is 19 residues long. The ends lost 0 bases at V and 2 bases at J; junction bases unmatched: 10. Germline V gene data show CDR1 as GTSNPN and CDR2 as SVGIG (reference sequence).

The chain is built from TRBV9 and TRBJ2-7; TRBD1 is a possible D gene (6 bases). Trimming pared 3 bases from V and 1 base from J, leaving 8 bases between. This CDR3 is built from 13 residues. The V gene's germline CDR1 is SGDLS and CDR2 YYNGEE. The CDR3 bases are TGTGCCAGCAGCGGGGACACGTCCTACGAGCAGTACTTC. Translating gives CASSGDTSYEQYF.

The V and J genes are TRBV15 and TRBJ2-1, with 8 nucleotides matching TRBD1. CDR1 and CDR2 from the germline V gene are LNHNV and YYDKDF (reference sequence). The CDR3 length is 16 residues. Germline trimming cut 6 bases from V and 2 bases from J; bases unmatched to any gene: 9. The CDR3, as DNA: TGTGCCACCAGTCAGGGGAACAGGGGGACCTACAATGAGCAGTTCTTC. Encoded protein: CATSQGNRGTYNEQFF.

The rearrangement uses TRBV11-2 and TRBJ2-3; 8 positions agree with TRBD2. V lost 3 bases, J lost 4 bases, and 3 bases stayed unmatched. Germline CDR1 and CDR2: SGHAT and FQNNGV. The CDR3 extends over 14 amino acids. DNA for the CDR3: TGTGCCAGCAGCTTGTCCGGGGGGGCAGATACGCAGTATTTT. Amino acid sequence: CASSLSGGADTQYF. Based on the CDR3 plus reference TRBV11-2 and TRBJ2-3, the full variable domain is EAGVAQSPRYKIIEKRQSVAFWCNPISGHATLYWYQQILGQGPKLLIQFQNNGVVDDSQLPKDRFSAERLKGVDSTLKIQPAKLEDSAVYLCASSLSGGADTQYFGPGTRLTVL.

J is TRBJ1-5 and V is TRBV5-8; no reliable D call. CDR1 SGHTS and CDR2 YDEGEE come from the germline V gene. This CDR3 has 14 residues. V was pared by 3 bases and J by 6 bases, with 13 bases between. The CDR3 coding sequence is TGTGCCAGCAGCTCCTACCTTTCCGGTCAGCCCCAGCATTTT. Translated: CASSSYLSGQPQHF.

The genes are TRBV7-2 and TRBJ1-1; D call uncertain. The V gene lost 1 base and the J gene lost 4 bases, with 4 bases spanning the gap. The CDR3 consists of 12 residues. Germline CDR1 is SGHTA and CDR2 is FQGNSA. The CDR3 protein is CASSLDSTEAFF. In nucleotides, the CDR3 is TGTGCCAGCAGCTTAGACAGCACTGAAGCTTTCTTT.

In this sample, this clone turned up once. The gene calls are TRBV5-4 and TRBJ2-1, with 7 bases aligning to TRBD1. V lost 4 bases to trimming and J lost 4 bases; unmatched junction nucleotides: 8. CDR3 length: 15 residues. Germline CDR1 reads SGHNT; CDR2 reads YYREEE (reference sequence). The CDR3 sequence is CASSTRDRYYNEQFF. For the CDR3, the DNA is TGTGCCAGCAGCACCCGGGACAGATATTACAATGAGCAGTTCTTC.

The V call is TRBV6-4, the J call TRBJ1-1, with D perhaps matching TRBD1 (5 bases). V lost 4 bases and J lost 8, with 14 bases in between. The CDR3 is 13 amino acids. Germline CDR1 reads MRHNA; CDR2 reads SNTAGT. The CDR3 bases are TGTGCCAGCAGTGTCAACAGACAGAGCGAAGCTTTCTTT. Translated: CASSVNRQSEAFF.

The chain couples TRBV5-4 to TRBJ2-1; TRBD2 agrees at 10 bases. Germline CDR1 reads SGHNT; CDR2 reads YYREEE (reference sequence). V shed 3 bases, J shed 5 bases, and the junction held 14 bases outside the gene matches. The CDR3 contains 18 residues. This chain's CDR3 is CASSSPAVLAGFNNEQFF. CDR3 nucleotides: TGTGCCAGCAGCTCTCCAGCGGTACTAGCGGGATTCAACAATGAGCAGTTCTTC.

CDR3 nucleotides: TGTGCCAGCAGTAGTCAGGGGACCTCTGGAAACACCATATATTTT. Protein product: CASSSQGTSGNTIYF. The chain joins TRBV27 to TRBJ1-3, with D possibly being TRBD1 (6 bases). The germline V gene has CDR1 MNHEY and CDR2 SMNVEV (reference sequence). The CDR3 length is 15 residues. Trimming removed 5 bases at V and 0 bases at J, with 11 bases between.

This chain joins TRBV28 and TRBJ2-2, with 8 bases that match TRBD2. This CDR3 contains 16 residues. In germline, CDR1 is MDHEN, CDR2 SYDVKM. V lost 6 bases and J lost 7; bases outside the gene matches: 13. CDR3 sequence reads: CASSPVEREPYGELFF. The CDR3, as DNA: TGTGCCAGCAGCCCCGTCGAGCGGGAGCCCTACGGGGAGCTGTTTTTT.

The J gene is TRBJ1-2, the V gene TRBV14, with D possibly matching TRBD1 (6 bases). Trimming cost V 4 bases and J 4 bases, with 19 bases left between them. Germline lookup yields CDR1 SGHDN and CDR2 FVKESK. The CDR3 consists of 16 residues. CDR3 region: CASSPPWGGEGYGYTF. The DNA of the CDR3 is TGTGCCAGCAGCCCGCCTTGGGGGGGCGAAGGCTATGGCTACACCTTC.

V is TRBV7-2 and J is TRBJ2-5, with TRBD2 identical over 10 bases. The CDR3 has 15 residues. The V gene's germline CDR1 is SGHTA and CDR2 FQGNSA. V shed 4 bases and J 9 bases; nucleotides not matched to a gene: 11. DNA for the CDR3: TGTGCCAGCAGCTCGAGAGCGGGAGGGCCGGGGGCCCAGTACTTC. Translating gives CASSSRAGGPGAQYF.

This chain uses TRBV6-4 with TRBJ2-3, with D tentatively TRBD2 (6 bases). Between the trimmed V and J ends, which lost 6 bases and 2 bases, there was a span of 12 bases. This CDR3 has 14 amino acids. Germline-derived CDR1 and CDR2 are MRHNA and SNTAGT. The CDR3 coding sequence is TGTGCCAGCAGCGGCCTAGCGAACACAGATACGCAGTATTTT. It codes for CASSGLANTDTQYF.

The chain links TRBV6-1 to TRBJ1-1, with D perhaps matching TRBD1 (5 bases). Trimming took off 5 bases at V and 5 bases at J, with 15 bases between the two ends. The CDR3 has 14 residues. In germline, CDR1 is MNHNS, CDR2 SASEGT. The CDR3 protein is CASSPTTGGTEAFF. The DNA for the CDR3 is TGTGCCAGCAGTCCGACGACTGGGGGGACTGAAGCTTTCTTT.

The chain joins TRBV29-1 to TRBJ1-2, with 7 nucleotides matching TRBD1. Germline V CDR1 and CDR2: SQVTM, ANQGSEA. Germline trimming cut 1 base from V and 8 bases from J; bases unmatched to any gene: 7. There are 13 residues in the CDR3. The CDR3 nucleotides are TGCAGCGTTGAAGGGGGACAGCCCCTAGGCTACACCTTC. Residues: CSVEGGQPLGYTF. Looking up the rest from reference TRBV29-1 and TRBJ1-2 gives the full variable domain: SAVISQKPSRDICQRGTSLTIQCQVDSQVTMMFWYRQQPGQSLTLIATANQGSEATYESGFVIDKFPISRPNLTFSTLTVSNMSPEDSSIYLCSVEGGQPLGYTFGSGTRLTVV.

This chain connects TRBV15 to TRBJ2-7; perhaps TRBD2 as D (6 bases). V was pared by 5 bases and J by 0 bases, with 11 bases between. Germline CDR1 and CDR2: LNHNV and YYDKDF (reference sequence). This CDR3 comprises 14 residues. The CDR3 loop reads CATSHGSLSYEQYF. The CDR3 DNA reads TGTGCCACCAGCCACGGGAGCCTCTCCTACGAGCAGTACTTC.

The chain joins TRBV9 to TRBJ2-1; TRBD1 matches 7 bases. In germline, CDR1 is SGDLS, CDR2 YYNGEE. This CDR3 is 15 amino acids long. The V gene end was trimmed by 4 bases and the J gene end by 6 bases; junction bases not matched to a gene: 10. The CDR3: CASSTTGASPNEQFF. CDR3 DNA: TGTGCCAGCAGCACAACAGGGGCTTCCCCCAATGAGCAGTTCTTC.

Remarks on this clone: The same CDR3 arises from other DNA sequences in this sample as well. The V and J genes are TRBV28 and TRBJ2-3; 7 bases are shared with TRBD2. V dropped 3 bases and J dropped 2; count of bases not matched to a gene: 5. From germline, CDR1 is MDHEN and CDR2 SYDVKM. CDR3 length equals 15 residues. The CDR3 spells CASSLGLADTDTQYF. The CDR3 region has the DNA TGTGCCAGCAGTTTGGGGCTAGCGGACACAGATACGCAGTATTTT.

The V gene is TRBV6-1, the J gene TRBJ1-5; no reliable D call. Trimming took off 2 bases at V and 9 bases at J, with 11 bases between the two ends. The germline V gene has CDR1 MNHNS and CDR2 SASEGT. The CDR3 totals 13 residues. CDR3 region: CASSETGYLPQHF. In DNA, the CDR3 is TGTGCCAGCAGTGAAACGGGGTATTTGCCCCAGCATTTT.